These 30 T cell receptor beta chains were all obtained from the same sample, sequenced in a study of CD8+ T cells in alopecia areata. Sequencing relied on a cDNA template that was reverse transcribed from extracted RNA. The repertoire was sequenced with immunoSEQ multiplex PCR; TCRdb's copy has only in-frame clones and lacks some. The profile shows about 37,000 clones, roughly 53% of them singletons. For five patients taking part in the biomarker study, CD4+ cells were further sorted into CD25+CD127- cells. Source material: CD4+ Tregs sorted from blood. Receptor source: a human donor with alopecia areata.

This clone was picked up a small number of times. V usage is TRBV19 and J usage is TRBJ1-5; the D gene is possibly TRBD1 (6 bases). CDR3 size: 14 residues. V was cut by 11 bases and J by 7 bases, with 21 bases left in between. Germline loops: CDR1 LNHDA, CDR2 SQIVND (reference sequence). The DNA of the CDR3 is TGTGCCTGTCAAGGTAGGGGGGCTAGACAGCCCCAGCATTTT. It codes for CACQGRGARQPQHF.

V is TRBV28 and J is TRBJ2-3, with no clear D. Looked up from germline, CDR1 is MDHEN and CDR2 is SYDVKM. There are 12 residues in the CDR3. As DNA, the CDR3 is TGTGGCTCGACGGCTAGCACAGATACGCAGTATTTT. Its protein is CGSTASTDTQYF. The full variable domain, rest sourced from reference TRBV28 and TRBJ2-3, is DVKVTQSSRYLVKRTGEKVFLECVQDMDHENMFWYRQDPGLGLRLIYFSYDVKMKEKGDIPEGYSVSREKKERFSLILESASTNQTSMYLCGSTASTDTQYFGPGTRLTVL.

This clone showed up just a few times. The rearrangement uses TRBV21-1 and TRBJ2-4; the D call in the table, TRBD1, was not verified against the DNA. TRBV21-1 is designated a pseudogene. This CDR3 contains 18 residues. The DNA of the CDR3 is TGTGCCAGCAGCGGAACTGAGGCAGGGGGCGCAGCCAAAAACATTCAGTACTTC. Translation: CASSGTEAGGAAKNIQYF.

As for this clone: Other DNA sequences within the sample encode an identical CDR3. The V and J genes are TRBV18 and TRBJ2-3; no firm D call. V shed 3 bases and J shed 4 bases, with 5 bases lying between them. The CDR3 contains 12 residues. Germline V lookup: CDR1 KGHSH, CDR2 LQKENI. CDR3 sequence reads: CASSPRADTQYF. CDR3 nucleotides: TGTGCCAGCTCACCTAGAGCAGATACGCAGTATTTT.

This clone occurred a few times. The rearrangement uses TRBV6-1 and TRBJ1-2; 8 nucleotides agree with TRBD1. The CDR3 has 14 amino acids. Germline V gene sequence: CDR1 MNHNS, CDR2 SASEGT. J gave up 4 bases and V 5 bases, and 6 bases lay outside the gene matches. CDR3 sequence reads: CASSPGTGPYGYTF. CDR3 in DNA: TGTGCCAGCAGTCCCGGGACAGGCCCCTATGGCTACACCTTC.

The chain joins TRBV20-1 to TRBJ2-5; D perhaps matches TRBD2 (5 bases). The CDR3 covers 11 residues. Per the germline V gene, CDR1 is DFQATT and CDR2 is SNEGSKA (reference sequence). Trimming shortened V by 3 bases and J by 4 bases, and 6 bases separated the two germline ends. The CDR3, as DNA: TGCAGTGCTAGGAGGGTAGAGACCCAGTACTTC. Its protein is CSARRVETQYF.

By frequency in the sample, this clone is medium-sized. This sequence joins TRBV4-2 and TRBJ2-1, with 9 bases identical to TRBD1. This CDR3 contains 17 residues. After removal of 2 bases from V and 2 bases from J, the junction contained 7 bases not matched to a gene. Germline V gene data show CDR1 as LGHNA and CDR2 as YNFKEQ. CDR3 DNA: TGTGCCAGCAGCCAACCAGTCCGGGACAGGGCCTACAATGAGCAGTTCTTC. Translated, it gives CASSQPVRDRAYNEQFF.

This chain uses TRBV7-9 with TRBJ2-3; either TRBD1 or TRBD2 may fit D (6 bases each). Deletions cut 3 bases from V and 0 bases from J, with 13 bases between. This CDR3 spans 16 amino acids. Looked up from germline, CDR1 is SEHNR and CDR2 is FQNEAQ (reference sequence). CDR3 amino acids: CASSFQQGLSTDTQYF. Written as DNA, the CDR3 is TGTGCCAGCAGCTTCCAACAGGGACTTAGCACAGATACGCAGTATTTT.

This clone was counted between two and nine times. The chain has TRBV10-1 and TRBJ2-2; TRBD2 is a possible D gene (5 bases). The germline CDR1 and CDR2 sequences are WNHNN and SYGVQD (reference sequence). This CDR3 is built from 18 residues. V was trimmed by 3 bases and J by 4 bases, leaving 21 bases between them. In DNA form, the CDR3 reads TGCGCCAGCAGTGAAAGCCCTAACAGTCCCGGAGGCACCGGGGAGCTGTTTTTT. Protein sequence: CASSESPNSPGGTGELFF.

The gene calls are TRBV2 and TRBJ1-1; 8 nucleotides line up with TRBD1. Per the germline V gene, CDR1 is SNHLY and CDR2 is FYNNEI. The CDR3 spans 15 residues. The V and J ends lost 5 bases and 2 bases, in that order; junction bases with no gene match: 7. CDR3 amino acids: CASSKRQGTNTEAFF. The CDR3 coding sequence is TGTGCCAGCAGTAAACGACAGGGGACAAACACTGAAGCTTTCTTT.

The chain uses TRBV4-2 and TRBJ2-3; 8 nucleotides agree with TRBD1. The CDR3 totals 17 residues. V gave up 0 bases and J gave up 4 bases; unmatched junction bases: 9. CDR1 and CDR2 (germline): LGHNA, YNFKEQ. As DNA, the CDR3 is TGTGCCAGCAGCCAAGATTCTAGGACAGGGTTCGCAGATACGCAGTATTTT. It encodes CASSQDSRTGFADTQYF.

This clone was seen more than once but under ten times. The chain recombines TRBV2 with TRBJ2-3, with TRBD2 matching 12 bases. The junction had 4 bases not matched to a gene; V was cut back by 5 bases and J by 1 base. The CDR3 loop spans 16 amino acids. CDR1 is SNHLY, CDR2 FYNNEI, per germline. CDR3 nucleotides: TGTGCCAGCAGTCCGACTAGCGGGGGTCGCACAGATACGCAGTATTTT. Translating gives CASSPTSGGRTDTQYF.

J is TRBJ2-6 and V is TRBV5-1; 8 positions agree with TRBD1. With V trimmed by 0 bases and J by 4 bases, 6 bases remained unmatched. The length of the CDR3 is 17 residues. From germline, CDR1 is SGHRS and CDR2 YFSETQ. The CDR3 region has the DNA TGCGCCAGCAGCTTGGGCCGGACAGGGACCGGGGCCAACGTCCTGACTTTC. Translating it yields CASSLGRTGTGANVLTF.

In nucleotides, the CDR3 is TGCGCCAGCAGCTTGGAACAGAACACAGATACGCAGTATTTT. Its protein is CASSLEQNTDTQYF. The chain links TRBV5-1 to TRBJ2-3, with unresolved D. Between the trimmed V and J ends, which lost 0 bases and 2 bases, there was a span of 7 bases. The CDR3 is 14 amino acids. Germline assignment: CDR1 SGHRS and CDR2 YFSETQ. Together with reference TRBV5-1 and TRBJ2-3, the CDR3 gives the full variable domain: KAGVTQTPRYLIKTRGQQVTLSCSPISGHRSVSWYQQTPGQGLQFLFEYFSETQRNKGNFPGRFSGRQFSNSRSEMNVSTLELGDSALYLCASSLEQNTDTQYFGPGTRLTVL.

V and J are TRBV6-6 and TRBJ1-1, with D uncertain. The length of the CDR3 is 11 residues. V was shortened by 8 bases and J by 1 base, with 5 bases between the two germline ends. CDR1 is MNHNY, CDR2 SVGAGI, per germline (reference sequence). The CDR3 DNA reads TGTGCCAGCGGAGCGAACACTGAAGCTTTCTTT. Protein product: CASGANTEAFF.

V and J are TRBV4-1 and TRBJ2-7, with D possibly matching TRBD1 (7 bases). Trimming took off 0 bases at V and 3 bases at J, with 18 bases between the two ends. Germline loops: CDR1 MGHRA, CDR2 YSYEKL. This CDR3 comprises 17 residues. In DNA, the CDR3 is TGCGCCAGCAGCCAAGAATCTGGAGGGGGCCTGCTCTACGAGCAGTACTTC. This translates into CASSQESGGGLLYEQYF.

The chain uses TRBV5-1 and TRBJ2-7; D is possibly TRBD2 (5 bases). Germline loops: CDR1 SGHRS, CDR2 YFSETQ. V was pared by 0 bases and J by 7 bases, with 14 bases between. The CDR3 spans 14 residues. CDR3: CASSLDPSPGEQYF. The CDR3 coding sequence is TGCGCCAGCAGCTTGGATCCTTCCCCGGGGGAGCAGTACTTC. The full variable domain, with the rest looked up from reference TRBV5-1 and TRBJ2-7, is KAGVTQTPRYLIKTRGQQVTLSCSPISGHRSVSWYQQTPGQGLQFLFEYFSETQRNKGNFPGRFSGRQFSNSRSEMNVSTLELGDSALYLCASSLDPSPGEQYFGPGTRLTVT.

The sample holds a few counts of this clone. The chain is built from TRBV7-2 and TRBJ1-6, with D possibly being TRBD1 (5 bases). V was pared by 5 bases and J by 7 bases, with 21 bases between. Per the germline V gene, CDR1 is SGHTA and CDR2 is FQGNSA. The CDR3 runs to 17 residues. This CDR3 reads CASSPRGGATRNSPLHF. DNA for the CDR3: TGTGCCAGCAGCCCCCGAGGCGGGGCCACAAGGAATTCACCCCTCCACTTT.

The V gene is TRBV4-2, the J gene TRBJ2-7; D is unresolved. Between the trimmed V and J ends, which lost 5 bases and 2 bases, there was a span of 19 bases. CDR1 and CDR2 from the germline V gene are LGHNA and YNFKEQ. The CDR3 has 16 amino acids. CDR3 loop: CASSKRSGVNTYEQYF. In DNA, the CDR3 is TGTGCCAGCAGCAAGAGGTCCGGAGTTAATACCTACGAGCAGTACTTC.

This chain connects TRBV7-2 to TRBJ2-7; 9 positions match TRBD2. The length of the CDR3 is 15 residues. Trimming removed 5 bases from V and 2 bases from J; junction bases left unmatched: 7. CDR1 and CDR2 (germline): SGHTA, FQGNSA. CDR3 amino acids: CASSRWTSVPYEQYF. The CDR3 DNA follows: TGTGCCAGCAGCCGCTGGACTAGCGTCCCCTACGAGCAGTACTTC.

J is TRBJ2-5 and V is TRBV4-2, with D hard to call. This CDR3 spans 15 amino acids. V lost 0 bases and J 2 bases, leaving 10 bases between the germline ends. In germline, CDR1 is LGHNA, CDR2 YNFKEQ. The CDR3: CASSQDLRNQETQYF. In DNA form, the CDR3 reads TGTGCCAGCAGCCAAGATTTGAGGAATCAAGAGACCCAGTACTTC.

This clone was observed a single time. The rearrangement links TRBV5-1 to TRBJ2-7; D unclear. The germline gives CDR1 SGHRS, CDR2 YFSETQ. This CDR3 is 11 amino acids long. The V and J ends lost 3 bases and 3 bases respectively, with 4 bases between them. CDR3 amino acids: CASSSYYEQYF. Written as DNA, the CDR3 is TGCGCCAGCAGCTCTTACTACGAGCAGTACTTC.

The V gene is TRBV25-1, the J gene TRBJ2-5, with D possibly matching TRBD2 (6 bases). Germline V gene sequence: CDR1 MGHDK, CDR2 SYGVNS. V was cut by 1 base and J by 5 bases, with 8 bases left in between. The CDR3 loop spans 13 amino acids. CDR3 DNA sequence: TGTGCCAGCAGTGAATGGCTAGCGGAGACCCAGTACTTC. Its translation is CASSEWLAETQYF.

In DNA, the CDR3 is TGTGCCAGCAGCTTACGTCAATTAGACATTCAGTACTTC. Protein product: CASSLRQLDIQYF. The chain combines TRBV7-3 with TRBJ2-4; D is ambiguous. Germline V CDR1 and CDR2: SGHTA, FQGTGA. The V gene lost 2 bases and the J gene lost 8 bases, with 10 bases spanning the gap. CDR3 length equals 13 residues. Based on the CDR3 plus reference TRBV7-3 and TRBJ2-4, the full variable domain is GAGVSQTPSNKVTEKGKYVELRCDPISGHTALYWYRQSLGQGPEFLIYFQGTGAADDSGLPNDRFFAVRPEGSVSTLKIQRTERGDSAVYLCASSLRQLDIQYFGAGTRLSVL.

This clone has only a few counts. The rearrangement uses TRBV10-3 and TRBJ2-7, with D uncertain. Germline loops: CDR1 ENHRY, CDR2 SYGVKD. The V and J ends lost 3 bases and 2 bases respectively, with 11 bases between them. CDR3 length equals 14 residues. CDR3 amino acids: CAISDVARPYEQYF. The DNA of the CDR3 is TGTGCCATCAGTGACGTAGCCCGCCCCTACGAGCAGTACTTC.

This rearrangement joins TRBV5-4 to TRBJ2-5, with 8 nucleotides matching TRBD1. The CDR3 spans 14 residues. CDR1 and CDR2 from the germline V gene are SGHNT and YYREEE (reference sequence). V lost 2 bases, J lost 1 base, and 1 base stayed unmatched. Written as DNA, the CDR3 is TGTGCCAGCAGCTTCACAGGGGGCCAAGAGACCCAGTACTTC. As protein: CASSFTGGQETQYF. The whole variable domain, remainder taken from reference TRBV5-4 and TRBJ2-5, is ETGVTQSPTHLIKTRGQQVTLRCSSQSGHNTVSWYQQALGQGPQFIFQYYREEENGRGNFPPRFSGLQFPNYSSELNVNALELDDSALYLCASSFTGGQETQYFGPGTRLLVL.

The CDR3 DNA is TGCAGTGCTAGAGATCCGGAGACCCAGTACTTC. Translating it yields CSARDPETQYF. The rearrangement uses TRBV20-1 and TRBJ2-5; D call uncertain. V was pared by 0 bases and J by 5 bases, with 4 bases between. From germline, CDR1 is DFQATT and CDR2 SNEGSKA (reference sequence). There are 11 residues in the CDR3.

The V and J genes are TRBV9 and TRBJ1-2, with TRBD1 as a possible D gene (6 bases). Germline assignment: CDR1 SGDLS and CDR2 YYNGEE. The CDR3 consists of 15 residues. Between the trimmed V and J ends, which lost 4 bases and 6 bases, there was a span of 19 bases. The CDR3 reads CASSTRGGQSHGYTF. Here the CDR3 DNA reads TGTGCCAGCAGCACCCGAGGGGGACAAAGCCATGGCTACACCTTC.

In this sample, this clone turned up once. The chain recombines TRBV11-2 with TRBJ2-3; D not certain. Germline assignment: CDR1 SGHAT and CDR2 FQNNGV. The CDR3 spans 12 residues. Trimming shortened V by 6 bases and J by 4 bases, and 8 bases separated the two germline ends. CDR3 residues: CASRDVADTQYF. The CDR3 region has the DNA TGTGCCAGCAGAGACGTGGCAGATACGCAGTATTTT.

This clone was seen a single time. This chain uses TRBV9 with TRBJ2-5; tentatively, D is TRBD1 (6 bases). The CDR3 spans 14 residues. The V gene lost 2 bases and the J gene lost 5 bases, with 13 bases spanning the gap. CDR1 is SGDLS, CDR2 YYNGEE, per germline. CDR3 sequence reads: CASSVAGARETQYF. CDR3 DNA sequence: TGTGCCAGCAGCGTGGCAGGGGCGCGGGAGACCCAGTACTTC.